The clone carrying this T cell receptor beta chain has a handful of counts. The source of the sample is a study of beta chain features in type 1 diabetes. V lost 3 bases, J lost 4 bases, and 8 bases lay in between. This CDR3 has 13 amino acids. Per germline, CDR1 SEHNR and CDR2 FQNEAQ (reference sequence). TCRB transcripts that were expressed got sequenced, as all of the isolated RNA had been reverse transcribed. Around 3.9 million reads on average were seen across naive, central memory and regulatory T cell samples. Profiling relied on immunoSEQ multiplex PCR, and the TCRdb table lists in-frame clones only, not all of them. The sample lists hundreds of thousands of clones, about 17% seen once, with 0.02% to 0.025% in the top ten.

Material for sequencing was naive CD4+ T cells from blood. This TCR derives from a woman in her late teens or twenties in good health. This rearrangement joins TRBV7-9 to TRBJ2-3; no firm D call. The CDR3 sequence: CASSFAVSDTQYF. DNA for the CDR3: TGTGCCAGCAGCTTCGCCGTGTCAGATACGCAGTATTTT.